The present entry profiles one T cell receptor beta chain with its context. The antigen it binds to is not known. No qualities accompany the bases; no much larger clone lies one base away. The sample belongs to a study of blood T cell repertoires in COVID-19 (dated by TCRdb to 2018 to 2021). About the full investigation: Samples from collaborators originated in the United States, Italy and Spain and spanned both the acute and convalescent phases of COVID-19. The material from the prospective study consisted of cDNA or gDNA derived from T cells, B-cell-depleted T cells, or PBMCs. Deeply sampled blood TCRbeta repertoires from subjects exposed to, actively infected with, or recovered from COVID-19 were included in the dataset. A freely available public database, intended as a resource for researchers studying the immune response to SARS-CoV-2, is where the repertoires were released. Samples came from the ongoing ImmuneRACE study (first 160 participants) plus 1,254 subjects from 6 global collaborators. A de-identified subject ID, COVID-19 status, age in years and sex were almost always included in the sample metadata. Where available, HLA class I and class II types were taken from metadata supplied by the sample provider and were not determined by assay-based typing.

Collaborating institutions collected whole blood in K2EDTA tubes following their own protocols. For TCRbeta analysis, collaborators shipped samples as frozen whole blood, isolated PBMCs, or DNA extracted from either of those sample types. The paper's findings and limits, for the study overall: The amount of clinical and demographic metadata varied by source and participant and was provided uncurated.

For CDR1 and CDR2, the germline V gene (reference sequence) lists LNHDA and SQIVND. Counted from cysteine to phenylalanine, this CDR3 has 17 amino acids. CDR3 DNA only is kept here, 51 bases in frame from base 1. V and J lose 1 base and 2 bases, and a span of 15 bases separates them. TCRbeta CDR3 regions were amplified from genomic DNA by means of the immunoSEQ Assay, a bias-controlled multiplex PCR. Per the authors' processing: Within the assay, amplification of reference gene primers was used to estimate how many nucleated cells each sample contained. To quantify the absolute abundance of each unique TCRbeta CDR3 rearrangement, sequence reads were collapsed and filtered. For each sample, productive Simpson clonality was calculated by taking the square root of Simpson's diversity index across productive rearrangements. TCRdb re-hosts the immuneACCESS table, in-frame sequences only. Its copies lack some clones; in the studies checked, an unresolved V gene accounts for under half of them, and the cause for the rest is not known. V, J and clone size are taken as reported in that table, and D and trimming were inferred from the DNA itself. For this sample there are 55,000 to 70,000 clones; roughly 82% appear just once. The ten largest account for about 22% of the sample.

The receptor was derived from a woman in her sixties with acute or convalescent COVID-19. The sequenced sample consisted of peripheral blood. The sequence links TRBV19 to TRBJ1-5, with an unclear D gene assignment. The CDR3: CASSIGGGRWGNQPQHF. The nucleotide sequence is TGTGCCAGTAGTATAGGTGGAGGGCGGTGGGGCAATCAGCCCCAGCATTTT. Extended through the reference TRBV19 and TRBJ1-5 proteins, this CDR3 yields the full variable domain: DGGITQSPKYLFRKEGQNVTLSCEQNLNHDAMYWYRQDPGQGLRLIYYSQIVNDFQKGDIAEGYSVSREKKESFPLTVTSAQKNPTAFYLCASSIGGGRWGNQPQHFGDGTRLSIL.